One T cell receptor beta chain is described in this entry. Its antigen remains unknown. The data belong to a study of human T cells and chemical hapten exposure. As for the study in general: Once 0.01% DPC had been applied to the upper back by patch test, readings were taken at 6 days.

The CDR3 extends over 15 amino acids. The ends lost 1 base at V and 6 bases at J; junction bases unmatched: 7. Germline CDR1 SGHTA, CDR2 FQGNSA. MiXCR was run by TCRdb on the RACE reads, yielding one entry per CDR3 protein. The sample consists of 150,000 to 200,000 distinct CDR3 sequences, around 22% of them appearing once. Time point given: patch test 1, 2 weeks after DPC sensitization. Treatment of the sample: therapeutic diphenylcyclopropenone sensitization with weekly scalp DPC. Donors were 18 to 70-year-old alopecia patients suitable for DPC. Overall study results and limits: Alopecia in all donors means immunity may differ from healthy individuals.

V and J are TRBV7-2 and TRBJ2-7, with 9 bases matching TRBD2. Sequencing was performed on whole blood, taken in connection with sensitization to the hapten diphenylcyclopropenone (DPC). The sequence came from a woman aged 45 to 65 with alopecia areata. Some clones in this sample may be carry-over from other donors' samples. As DNA, the CDR3 is TGTGCCAGCAGCTTAGAAGGCGGGAGGGCCGGCGAGCAGTACTTC. Its protein is CASSLEGGRAGEQYF.